The text below deals with one TCR beta chain. What it recognizes is unknown. The CDR3 spans 14 residues. J gave up 2 bases and V 4 bases, and 4 bases lay outside the gene matches. These data come from a study of response to subunit inactivated influenza vaccine. TCRdb re-called the RT-PCR reads through MiXCR, storing one row per CDR3 protein. The table records fewer than 400,000 distinct CDR3 sequences, less than 25% of them present only once. General study results and limits: Authors suggested that a seasonal influenza vaccination recruits few new T cells each time.

The receptor's source is a man aged 45 to 70 who received an inactivated influenza vaccine. The V gene is TRBV23-1, the J gene TRBJ2-5; 7 nucleotides align to TRBD1. TRBV23-1 is treated as an ORF (open reading frame) with a function not yet certain. The sequences come from PBMCs from blood, collected about 20 months after vaccination. The CDR3, as DNA: TGCGCCAGCAGTCTCCCAGGGGGTCAAGAGACCCAGTACTTC. This codes for CASSLPGGQETQYF.